The present T cell receptor beta chain was sequenced within a study of beta chain features in type 1 diabetes. This clone was detected only a few times. No antigen is known for it. This sample includes further DNA sequences coding for the same CDR3. Expressed TCRB transcripts were sequenced because the isolated RNA had all been reverse transcribed beforehand. Clones were read by immunoSEQ multiplex PCR, and TCRdb kept only the in-frame ones, dropping some. The sample records about 250,000 clones, roughly 11% being singletons. Findings of the study overall: Type 1 diabetes patients had TCRB CDR3s that were shorter (moderately but significantly so) in all four CD4+ subsets.

Specimen: naive CD4+ T cells from blood. The receptor was isolated from a man aged 30 to 45 with type 1 diabetes.

In nucleotides, the CDR3 is TGTGCCTGGAGTGGGCAGGGGAATCAGCCCCAGCATTTT. It is translated as CAWSGQGNQPQHF. The chain links TRBV30 to TRBJ1-5, with TRBD1 as a possible D gene (6 bases). The germline V and J ends were trimmed by 1 base and 4 bases, with 8 bases remaining between them. Germline CDR1 reads GTSNPN; CDR2 reads SVGIG (reference sequence). The CDR3 has 13 amino acids.